This entry describes one T cell receptor beta chain. The sample comes from a study of memory CD4+ T cells and cytomegalovirus serostatus. The sort gate was single viable CD3+CD4+CD8-CD45RO+ cells for memory CD4+ T cells. Assay used: immunoSEQ multiplex PCR; TCRdb lists only in-frame clones, some missing. Of 50,000 to 60,000 clones in the sample, around 82% were seen once. CDR1 is SEHNR and CDR2 is FQNEAQ in the germline V gene (reference sequence). This CDR3 spans 16 amino acids. With 4 bases removed from V and 5 bases from J, the gap between germline ends came to 18 bases. The chain joins TRBV7-9 to TRBJ2-1; D may match TRBD1 or TRBD2 (5 bases each). This TCR came from an adult in good health and CMV-seropositive. What was sequenced was memory CD4+ T cells from blood. This CDR3 reads CASSSRVSGSHNEQFF. The CDR3, as DNA: TGTGCCAGCAGCTCCCGGGTCTCAGGGAGCCACAATGAGCAGTTCTTC.